The entry that follows covers one T cell receptor (beta chain) sequence. At one boundary the junction diverges from the germline segment, which might be a read error. These data come from a study of blood T cell repertoires in COVID-19. Overall study context: The samples span acute and convalescent COVID-19 from the United States, Italy and Spain. T cells, B-cell-depleted T cells, or PBMCs supplied cDNA or gDNA.

Per the study methods: Scientists estimated how many nucleated cells there were by amplifying reference gene primers. Data came from immunoSEQ multiplex PCR; TCRdb stores just in-frame clones and leaves some out. Clone size and V and J calls were adopted from that table, with D and trimming inferred from the DNA. This sample has roughly 70,000 clones, with roughly 88% found just once. There are 14 residues in the CDR3. Germline CDR1 and CDR2: WNHNN and SYGVQD (reference sequence). This receptor was identified in a man aged 70 or older with acute or convalescent COVID-19. The sequenced material came from peripheral blood. V is TRBV10-1 and J is TRBJ1-1; 7 bases match TRBD1. CDR3 region: CASRNPTGLTETFF. CDR3 DNA sequence: TGCGCCAGCAGGAACCCGACAGGGCTGACTGAAACTTTCTTT.